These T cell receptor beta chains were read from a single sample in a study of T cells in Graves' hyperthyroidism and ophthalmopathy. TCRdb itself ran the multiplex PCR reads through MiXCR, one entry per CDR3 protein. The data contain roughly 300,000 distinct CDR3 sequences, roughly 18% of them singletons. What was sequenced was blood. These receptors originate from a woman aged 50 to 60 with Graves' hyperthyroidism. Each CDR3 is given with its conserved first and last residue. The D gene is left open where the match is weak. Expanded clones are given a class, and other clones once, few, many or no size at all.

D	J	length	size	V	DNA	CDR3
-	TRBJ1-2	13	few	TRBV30	TGTGCCTGGACGGGGTTTGGGGGATATGGCTACACCTTC	CAWTGFGGYGYTF
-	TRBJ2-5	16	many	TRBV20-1	TGCAGTGCTAGAGAGAGGGGGGACGGCATACAGGAGACCCAGTACTTC	CSARERGDGIQETQYF
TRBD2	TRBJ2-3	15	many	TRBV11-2	TGTGCCAGCAGCTTCCTAGCGGGGAGCACAGATACGCAGTATTTT	CASSFLAGSTDTQYF
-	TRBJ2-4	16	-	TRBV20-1	TGCAGTGCTAGAGTGGGGGGACCACTAGCCAAAAACATTCAGTACTTC	CSARVGGPLAKNIQYF
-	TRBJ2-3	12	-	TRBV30	TGTGCCTGGAGGGGGTCTCCTGTCGAGCAGTATTTT	CAWRGSPVEQYF
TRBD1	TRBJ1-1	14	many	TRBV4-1	TGCGCCAGCAGCCTGCGACAGGGTCAATCTGAAGCTTTCTTT	CASSLRQGQSEAFF
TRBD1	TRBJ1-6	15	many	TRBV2	TGTGCCAGCAGTGCACTAGGGACAGATAATTCACCCCTCCACTTT	CASSALGTDNSPLHF
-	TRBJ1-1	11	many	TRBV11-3	TGTGCCAGCAGCGTATCCCGCCATACTTTCTTT	CASSVSRHTFF
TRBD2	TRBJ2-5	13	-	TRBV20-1	TGCAGTGCGGAGCGGGAGGACCGAGAGACCCAGTACTTC	CSAEREDRETQYF
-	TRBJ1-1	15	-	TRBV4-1	TGCGCCAGCAGCCGAAAAGGACCCACGAACACTGAAGCTTTCTTT	CASSRKGPTNTEAFF
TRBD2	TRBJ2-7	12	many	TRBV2	TGTGCTACAGGACTAGCGACCTACGAGCAGTACTTC	CATGLATYEQYF
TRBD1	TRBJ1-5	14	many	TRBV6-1	TGTGCCAGCATTTTGACAGGGAGCAATCAGCCCCAGCATTTT	CASILTGSNQPQHF
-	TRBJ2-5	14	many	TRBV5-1	TGCGCCAGCAGCCAAGGAGGGGCACGGGAGACCCAGTACTTC	CASSQGGARETQYF
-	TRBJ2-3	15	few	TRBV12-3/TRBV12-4	TGTGCCAGCAGTTTGGAGGGGGCCATAGGAGATACGCAGTATTTT	CASSLEGAIGDTQYF
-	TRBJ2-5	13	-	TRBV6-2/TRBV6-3	TGTGCCAGCAGTTACACGAACCTAGGGACCCAGTACTTC	CASSYTNLGTQYF
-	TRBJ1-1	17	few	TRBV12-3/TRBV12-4	TGTGCCAGCAGTTTTGGTTCTGGGGGCGCGGGTGGCACTGAAGCTTTCTTT	CASSFGSGGAGGTEAFF
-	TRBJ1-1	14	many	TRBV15	TGTGCCACTGGGGAACAGGAACGGGCCTATGAAGCTTTCTTT	CATGEQERAYEAFF
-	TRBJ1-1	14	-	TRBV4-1	TGCGCCAGCAGCCAGGGACTGAGGAACACTGAAGCTTTCTTT	CASSQGLRNTEAFF
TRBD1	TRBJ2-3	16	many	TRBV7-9	TGTGCCAGCAGCCGGCCGGGACAGGGGATCACAGATACGCAGTATTTT	CASSRPGQGITDTQYF
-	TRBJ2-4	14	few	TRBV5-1	TGCGCCAGCAGCTTGGGACAGGCCAAAAACATTCAGTACTTC	CASSLGQAKNIQYF
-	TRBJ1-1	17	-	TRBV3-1	TGTGCCAGCAGCCGACCTACTGGGGCAGGGTGGGACACTGAAGCTTTCTTT	CASSRPTGAGWDTEAFF
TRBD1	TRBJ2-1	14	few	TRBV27	TGTGCCAGCAGTTGGACAGGGGGGACCAATGAGCAGTTCTTC	CASSWTGGTNEQFF
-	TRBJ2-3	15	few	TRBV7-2	TGTGCCAGCAGCTTTGGAAGGGGCCCAACAGATACGCAGTATTTT	CASSFGRGPTDTQYF
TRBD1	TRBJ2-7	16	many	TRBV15	TGTGCCACCAGCAGAGATCCCGGGACAGGGGTGGGAGAGCAGTACTTC	CATSRDPGTGVGEQYF
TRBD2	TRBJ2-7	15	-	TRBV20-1	TGCAGTGCTAGATCAGCGGGAGGGGGGCTTGGCGAGCAGTACTTC	CSARSAGGGLGEQYF
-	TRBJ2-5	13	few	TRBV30	TGTGCCTGGAGTGAGGGAAATCAAGAGACCCAGTACTTC	CAWSEGNQETQYF
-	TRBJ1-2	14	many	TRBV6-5	TGTGCCAGCAGTTACTCGAGGGACAACTATGGCTACACCTTC	CASSYSRDNYGYTF
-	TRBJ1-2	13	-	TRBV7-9	TGTGCCAGCAGCTTAGGCAGCTCCTATGGCTACACCTTC	CASSLGSSYGYTF
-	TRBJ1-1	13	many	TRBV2	TGTGCCAGCAAAATCGGCAGAAGCACTGAAGCTTTCTTT	CASKIGRSTEAFF
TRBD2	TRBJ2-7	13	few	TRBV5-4	TGTGCCAGCAGCTCCCCAGCGGGGGAGGAGCAGTACTTC	CASSSPAGEEQYF
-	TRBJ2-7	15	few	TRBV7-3	TGTGCCAGCAGCTCAGGCGGCCCCGGCTCCTACGAGCAGTACTTC	CASSSGGPGSYEQYF
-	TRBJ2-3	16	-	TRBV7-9	TGTGCCAGCAGACCGGCGCGAAAAACTAGCACAGATACGCAGTATTTT	CASRPARKTSTDTQYF
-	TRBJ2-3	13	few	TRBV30	TGTGCCTGGAGCGGTGGCGAAGGGGATACGCAGTATTTT	CAWSGGEGDTQYF
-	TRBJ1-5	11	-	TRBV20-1	TGCAGTGCTAGCGACGGGCAGCCCCAGCATTTT	CSASDGQPQHF
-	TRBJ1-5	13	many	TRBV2	TGTGCCAGCAGTGTCAGGGTGAGGCAGCCCCAGCATTTT	CASSVRVRQPQHF
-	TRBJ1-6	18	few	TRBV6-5	TGTGCCAACAGTTACGGGAACAAGCACAGGGAGCTTCGGTCACCCCTCCACTTT	CANSYGNKHRELRSPLHF
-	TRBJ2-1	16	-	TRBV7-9	TGTGTCAGCAGCTTAGTAGATTACAGGGTTCCGAATGAGCAGTTCTTC	CVSSLVDYRVPNEQFF
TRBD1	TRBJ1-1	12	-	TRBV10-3	TGTGCCATCGGGACAGGCAACACTGAAGCTTTCTTT	CAIGTGNTEAFF
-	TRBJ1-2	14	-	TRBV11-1	TGTGCCAGCAGCTTGCTCGCAGGGCCCTATGGCTACACCTTC	CASSLLAGPYGYTF
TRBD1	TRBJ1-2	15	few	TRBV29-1	TGCAGCGTTGAGCTCAGGGGGGGCGCGGGCTATGGCTACACCTTC	CSVELRGGAGYGYTF
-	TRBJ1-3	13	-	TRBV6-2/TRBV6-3	TGTGCCAGCTCTCCGGCCTCTGGAAACACCATATATTTT	CASSPASGNTIYF
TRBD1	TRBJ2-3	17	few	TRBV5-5	TGTGCCAGCAGCTTCACAACCGGGACAGGAGGCACAGATACGCAGTATTTT	CASSFTTGTGGTDTQYF
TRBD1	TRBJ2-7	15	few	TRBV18	TGTGCCAGCTCAAGAACCGGGACAGACTCCTACGAGCAGTACTTC	CASSRTGTDSYEQYF
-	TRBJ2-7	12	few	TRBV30	TGTGCCTGGAGCAAGGGGTCCTACGAGCAGTACTTC	CAWSKGSYEQYF
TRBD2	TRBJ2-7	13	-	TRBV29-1	TGCAGCGTCAAGCGGGAGCCCTACAATGAGCAGTACTTC	CSVKREPYNEQYF